The T cell receptor (beta chain) under discussion was sequenced for a study of blood T cell repertoires in COVID-19. As for the study in general: T cells, B-cell-depleted T cells, or PBMCs provided the cDNA or gDNA that served as material.

TCRdb keeps only in-frame clones here, not all; method: immunoSEQ multiplex PCR. The data hold tens of thousands of clones, with 70% to 90% observed a single time. This clone is a singleton in its sample. The CDR3 runs to 12 residues. Trimming removed 6 bases from V and 5 bases from J; junction bases left unmatched: 4. CDR1 is SNHLY, CDR2 FYNNEI, per germline. The sample taken for sequencing was peripheral blood. The clonotype comes from a man between 65 and 79 years old with acute or convalescent COVID-19. The chain is built from TRBV2 and TRBJ2-7; 7 bases fit TRBD2. CDR3: CASRREGDEQYF. CDR3 DNA sequence: TGTGCCAGCAGAAGGGAGGGCGACGAGCAGTACTTC. Filled out from reference TRBV2 and TRBJ2-7, the complete variable domain reads EPEVTQTPSHQVTQMGQEVILRCVPISNHLYFYWYRQILGQKVEFLVSFYNNEISEKSEIFDDQFSVERPDGSNFTLKIRSTKLEDSAMYFCASRREGDEQYFGPGTRLTVT.